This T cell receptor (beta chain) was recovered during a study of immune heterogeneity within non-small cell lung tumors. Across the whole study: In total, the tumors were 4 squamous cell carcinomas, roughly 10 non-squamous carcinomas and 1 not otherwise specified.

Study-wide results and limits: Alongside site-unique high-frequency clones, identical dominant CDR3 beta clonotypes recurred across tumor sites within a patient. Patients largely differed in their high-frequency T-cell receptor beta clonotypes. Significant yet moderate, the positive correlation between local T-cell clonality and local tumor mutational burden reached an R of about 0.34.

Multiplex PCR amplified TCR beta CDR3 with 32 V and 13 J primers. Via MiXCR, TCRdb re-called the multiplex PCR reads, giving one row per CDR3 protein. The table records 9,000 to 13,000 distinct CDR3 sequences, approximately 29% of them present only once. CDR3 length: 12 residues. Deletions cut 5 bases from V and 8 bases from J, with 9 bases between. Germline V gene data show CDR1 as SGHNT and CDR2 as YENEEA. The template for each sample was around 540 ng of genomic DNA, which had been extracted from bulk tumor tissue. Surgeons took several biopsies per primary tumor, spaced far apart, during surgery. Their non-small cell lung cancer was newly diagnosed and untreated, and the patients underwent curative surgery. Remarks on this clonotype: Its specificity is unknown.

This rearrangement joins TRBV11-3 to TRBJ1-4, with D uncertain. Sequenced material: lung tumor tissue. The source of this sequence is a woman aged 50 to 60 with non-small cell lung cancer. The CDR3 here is CASSIGGEKLFF. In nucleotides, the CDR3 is TGTGCCAGCAGCATTGGTGGGGAAAAACTGTTTTTT.